These T cell receptor beta chains were read from a single sample in a study of identical twins. TCRdb re-derived calls from the 5' RACE reads in MiXCR, one entry per CDR3 protein. This table has 450,000 to 500,000 distinct CDR3 sequences, roughly an eighth appearing once. The sample was also reused in another study, on yellow fever vaccine responses in identical twins.

The sample consisted of CD4+ T cells sorted from blood. The receptors come from a woman younger than 35 in good health. CDR3s include the opening cysteine and the closing phenylalanine or tryptophan. The D gene is left open where the match is weak. Not every row has a clone size; where given, it reads once, few, many or a size class.

j_call	d_call	clone_size	v_call	cdr3_aa	cdr3_nt
TRBJ2-1	TRBD2	-	TRBV20-1	CSAPGLGAYNEQFF	TGCAGTGCACCGGGACTAGGGGCCTACAATGAGCAGTTCTTC
TRBJ2-1	-	few	TRBV24-1	CATSDLRDNYNEQFF	TGTGCCACCAGTGATTTAAGGGACAACTACAATGAGCAGTTCTTC
TRBJ1-5	-	many	TRBV6-1	CASITTGLYQPQHF	TGTGCCAGCATCACGACAGGACTCTATCAGCCCCAGCATTTT
TRBJ2-5	TRBD2	many	TRBV11-2	CASSPTLLAVQTQYF	TGTGCCAGCAGCCCTACTTTGCTAGCGGTACAGACCCAGTACTTC
TRBJ2-5	TRBD2	few	TRBV29-1	CSGIWLAGGLFGQYF	TGCAGCGGCATCTGGCTAGCGGGAGGGCTTTTTGGCCAGTACTTC
TRBJ1-5	-	-	TRBV18	CASSPGPGDQPQHF	TGTGCCAGCAGCCCGGGGCCAGGGGATCAGCCCCAGCATTTT
TRBJ2-3	-	-	TRBV15	CATSEGFSSTDTQYF	TGTGCCACCAGTGAAGGGTTTTCTAGCACAGATACGCAGTATTTT
TRBJ2-2	-	-	TRBV24-1	CATSLYGLDTGELFF	TGTGCCACCAGTTTATACGGCCTTGACACCGGGGAGCTGTTTTTT
TRBJ2-5	TRBD2	-	TRBV12-3/TRBV12-4	CASSPGGSGNGQETQYF	TGTGCCAGCAGTCCCGGGGGAAGCGGGAATGGGCAAGAGACCCAGTACTTC
TRBJ1-6	-	few	TRBV11-2	CASSFRQEPSSYNSPLHF	TGTGCCAGCAGCTTCAGACAGGAACCGAGCTCCTATAATTCACCCCTCCACTTT
TRBJ2-2	-	many	TRBV6-2/TRBV6-3	CASSHRANTGELFF	TGTGCCAGCAGTCACAGGGCGAACACCGGGGAGCTGTTTTTT
TRBJ2-7	TRBD2	few	TRBV7-9	CASSSGLAGGPRYEQYF	TGTGCCAGCAGCTCCGGACTAGCGGGAGGGCCGCGTTACGAGCAGTACTTC
TRBJ2-1	-	-	TRBV6-6	CASSNVDEQFF	TGTGCCAGCAGTAACGTCGATGAGCAGTTCTTC
TRBJ1-5	-	-	TRBV7-2	CASSLAGGQQPQHF	TGTGCCAGCAGCTTAGCGGGGGGGCAGCAGCCCCAGCATTTT
TRBJ2-6	-	-	TRBV27	CASSFQTRLDSGANVLTF	TGTGCCAGCAGTTTTCAGACGCGGCTAGACTCTGGGGCCAACGTCCTGACTTTC
TRBJ1-2	TRBD1	-	TRBV20-1	CSARKDRSGSGYTF	TGCAGTGCTAGAAAGGACAGGTCGGGAAGTGGCTACACCTTC
TRBJ2-3	TRBD1	-	TRBV5-1	CASSLGYRTGGGRDTQYF	TGCGCCAGCAGCTTGGGATATCGGACAGGCGGTGGGAGAGATACGCAGTATTTT
TRBJ2-3	TRBD2	-	TRBV15	CATSSLAGDADTQYF	TGTGCCACCAGCAGTCTAGCGGGGGATGCAGATACGCAGTATTTT
TRBJ1-5	-	few	TRBV12-3/TRBV12-4	CASSPLLGGRNQPQHF	TGTGCCAGCAGTCCCCTGTTGGGGGGAAGAAATCAGCCCCAGCATTTT
TRBJ2-7	TRBD1	-	TRBV5-1	CASSPPRQGIYEQYF	TGCGCCAGCAGCCCCCCCCGACAGGGGATCTACGAGCAGTACTTC
TRBJ2-3	TRBD1	many	TRBV12-3/TRBV12-4	CASSPGQGYTDTQYF	TGTGCCAGCAGTCCCGGACAGGGGTACACAGATACGCAGTATTTT
TRBJ2-5	-	few	TRBV9	CASSAKTGNLQETQYF	TGTGCCAGCAGCGCGAAAACGGGGAATTTACAAGAGACCCAGTACTTC
TRBJ1-1	TRBD1	-	TRBV28	CATGTGTLGRTEAFF	TGTGCCACTGGGACAGGGACGTTGGGTCGCACTGAAGCTTTCTTT
TRBJ2-3	-	-	TRBV5-1	CASSLSPYTDTQYF	TGCGCCAGCAGCTTGAGTCCCTACACAGATACGCAGTATTTT
TRBJ2-3	TRBD2	-	TRBV7-2	CASSFGGRAGTDTQYF	TGTGCCAGCAGCTTCGGCGGGAGGGCCGGCACAGATACGCAGTATTTT
TRBJ2-1	TRBD2	many	TRBV20-1	CSAPQGSGGPYNEQFF	TGCAGTGCTCCCCAGGGTAGCGGGGGACCCTACAATGAGCAGTTCTTC
TRBJ2-7	-	many	TRBV12-3/TRBV12-4	CASSLLWGPYEQYF	TGTGCCAGCAGTCTCCTTTGGGGGCCCTACGAGCAGTACTTC
TRBJ2-5	-	many	TRBV7-2	CASRPVLRAFQETQYF	TGTGCCAGCAGACCCGTGTTGCGGGCATTCCAAGAGACCCAGTACTTC
TRBJ2-3	-	many	TRBV3-1	CASSQVSDTQYF	TGTGCCAGCAGCCAGGTGTCAGATACGCAGTATTTT
TRBJ2-5	-	few	TRBV12-3/TRBV12-4	CASSPQQGQPGKQETQYF	TGTGCCAGCAGTCCGCAACAAGGACAGCCAGGGAAGCAAGAGACCCAGTACTTC
TRBJ2-5	TRBD2	-	TRBV20-1	CSGATSGRVGETQYF	TGCAGTGGCGCGACTAGCGGGAGGGTAGGGGAGACCCAGTACTTC
TRBJ2-6	-	-	TRBV5-6	CASSLYTGHSGANVLTF	TGTGCCAGCAGCTTGTATACTGGACACTCTGGGGCCAACGTCCTGACTTTC
TRBJ2-1	-	-	TRBV27	CASRSLRSTYNEQFF	TGTGCCAGCAGATCCTTGCGGAGCACGTACAATGAGCAGTTCTTC
TRBJ1-5	-	many	TRBV4-1	CASSHEGFDQPQHF	TGCGCCAGCAGCCACGAGGGTTTCGATCAGCCCCAGCATTTT
TRBJ1-1	-	many	TRBV15	CATSRAQLNTEAFF	TGTGCCACCAGCAGAGCACAGTTAAACACTGAAGCTTTCTTT
TRBJ2-2	-	few	TRBV7-8	CASSLRPTISDTGELFF	TGTGCCAGCAGCTTAAGACCGACAATTTCGGACACCGGGGAGCTGTTTTTT
TRBJ2-3	-	many	TRBV6-2/TRBV6-3	CASSRLPDTQYF	TGTGCCAGCAGCAGACTCCCAGATACGCAGTATTTT
TRBJ2-1	-	-	TRBV2	CASSEAFSGPWPYNEQFF	TGTGCCAGCAGTGAAGCCTTCAGCGGTCCGTGGCCCTACAATGAGCAGTTCTTC
TRBJ2-4	TRBD2	few	TRBV3-1	CASSLGTSGGSAKNIQYF	TGTGCCAGCAGCCTAGGGACTAGCGGGGGTTCTGCCAAAAACATTCAGTACTTC
TRBJ2-1	-	-	TRBV19	CASSYLVARRGYNEQFF	TGTGCCAGTAGCTATCTCGTAGCAAGGAGGGGCTACAATGAGCAGTTCTTC
TRBJ2-3	TRBD2	few	TRBV20-1	CSARVGSGKGTDTQYF	TGCAGTGCTAGAGTAGGTAGCGGGAAGGGCACAGATACGCAGTATTTT
TRBJ2-7	-	-	TRBV19	CASSMVSGYEQYF	TGTGCCAGTAGTATGGTATCAGGGTACGAGCAGTACTTC
TRBJ2-7	-	-	TRBV27	CASSLRSTDSYEQYF	TGTGCCAGCAGTTTACGGTCGACGGACTCCTACGAGCAGTACTTC
TRBJ1-4	-	-	TRBV2	CASMREQGEKLFF	TGTGCCAGCATGCGGGAGCAGGGAGAAAAACTGTTTTTT
TRBJ2-3	TRBD2	-	TRBV6-5	CASSYSRGSTDTQYF	TGTGCCAGCAGTTACTCGCGGGGGAGCACAGATACGCAGTATTTT
TRBJ2-5	TRBD2	-	TRBV7-2	CASSLEGTSGGRTQYF	TGTGCCAGCAGCTTAGAGGGGACTAGCGGGGGCCGTACCCAGTACTTC
TRBJ2-1	-	few	TRBV6-2/TRBV6-3	CASTQFPGLQFF	TGTGCCAGCACTCAATTCCCGGGACTCCAGTTCTTC
TRBJ2-7	-	-	TRBV7-9	CASSSLAGTYTYEQYF	TGTGCCAGCAGCTCCCTCGCCGGGACATATACCTACGAGCAGTACTTC
TRBJ1-6	-	-	TRBV5-1	CASSFAMNTYNSPLHF	TGCGCCAGCAGCTTCGCCATGAATACCTATAATTCACCCCTCCACTTT
TRBJ2-7	TRBD2	-	TRBV5-1	CASSLVGGGANEQYF	TGCGCCAGCAGCTTGGTCGGCGGGGGGGCCAACGAGCAGTACTTC
TRBJ2-2	-	-	TRBV5-1	CASSPMAGQGTGELFF	TGCGCCAGCAGCCCCATGGCGGGACAAGGTACCGGGGAGCTGTTTTTT
TRBJ2-5	-	-	TRBV5-6	CASSWGVVAETQYF	TGTGCCAGCAGCTGGGGGGTAGTAGCTGAGACCCAGTACTTC
TRBJ2-7	-	few	TRBV5-5	CAISGDSYEQYF	TGTGCAATCTCGGGGGACTCCTACGAGCAGTACTTC
TRBJ2-7	-	-	TRBV12-3/TRBV12-4	CASSLKVPGAGEQYF	TGTGCCAGCAGTTTAAAGGTCCCAGGGGCCGGCGAGCAGTACTTC